This paragraph reports one T cell receptor beta chain. These data come from a study of blood T cell repertoires in COVID-19. At the level of the study: T cells, B-cell-depleted T cells, or PBMCs provided the cDNA or gDNA that served as material.

Germline V gene data show CDR1 as SQVTM and CDR2 as ANQGSEA. Trimming left V 5 bases short and J 4 bases short, with 8 bases between. CDR3 length: 11 residues. Authors' data handling: Amplifying reference gene primers gave estimates of nucleated cell counts. This table comes from immunoSEQ multiplex PCR, and its TCRdb copy is limited to in-frame clones, with some not included. The V and J calls and the clone size are those of that table, but D and trimming were determined from the DNA. The repertoire holds about 130,000 clones, with roughly 71% as singletons. The rearrangement links TRBV29-1 to TRBJ1-2; D gene uncertain. This clonotype was sampled from a man older than 75 with acute or convalescent COVID-19. The sample was peripheral blood. The CDR3 DNA follows: TGCAGCGTTTACGGGATCTATGGCTACACCTTC. Translating it yields CSVYGIYGYTF.